The clone carrying this TCR beta chain has a count of ten or more. Deletions cut 4 bases from V and 1 base from J, with 18 bases between. Per germline, CDR1 DFQATT and CDR2 SNEGSKA (reference sequence). This CDR3 has 16 residues. The data stem from a study of low-dose radiotherapy and immunotherapy resistance in tumors. As for the study in general: Daily, from cycle 1 day 1 and for four cycles, patients took oral aspirin 300 mg.

Documented time point: after trial treatment. As to treatment: LDRT plus nivolumab, ipilimumab, low-dose cyclophosphamide and aspirin (RACIN trial). Covering alpha and beta chains, TRAV- and TRBV-specific primers were used for the first-strand cDNA. TCRs were put through 20 to 25 PCR cycles of amplification with Phusion. A constant-region primer and the V-primer adapter served as the primer pair. In vitro transcription amplified the mRNA that had been isolated. MiXCR, run by TCRdb on the reads, gives a single entry per CDR3 protein. The sample records roughly 90,000 distinct CDR3 sequences, 20% to 25% being singletons.

The sample in question was PBMCs, obtained after low-dose radiotherapy plus immunotherapy. The chain carries TRBV20-1 and TRBJ2-3, with D perhaps TRBD1 or TRBD2 (5 bases each). The sequence came from a female donor with ovarian cancer. The CDR3 DNA sequence: TGCAGTGCTATGGGGGACCCTGCGGGCCGCACAGATACGCAGTATTTT. Translating it yields CSAMGDPAGRTDTQYF.